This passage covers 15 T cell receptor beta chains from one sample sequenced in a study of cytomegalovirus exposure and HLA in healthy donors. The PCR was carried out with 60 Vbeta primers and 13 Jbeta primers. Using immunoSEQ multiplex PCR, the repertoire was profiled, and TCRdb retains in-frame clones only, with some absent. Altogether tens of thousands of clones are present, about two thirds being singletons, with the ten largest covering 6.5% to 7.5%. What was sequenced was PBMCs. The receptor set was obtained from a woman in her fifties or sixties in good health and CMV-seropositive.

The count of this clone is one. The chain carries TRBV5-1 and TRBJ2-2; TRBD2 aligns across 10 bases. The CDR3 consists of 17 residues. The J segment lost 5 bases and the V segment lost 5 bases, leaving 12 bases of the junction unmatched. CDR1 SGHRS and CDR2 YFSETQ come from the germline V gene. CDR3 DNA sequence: TGCGCCAGCAGAGAGGCCCCAGGGACTAGCGTAACCGGGGAGCTGTTTTTT. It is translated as CASREAPGTSVTGELFF.

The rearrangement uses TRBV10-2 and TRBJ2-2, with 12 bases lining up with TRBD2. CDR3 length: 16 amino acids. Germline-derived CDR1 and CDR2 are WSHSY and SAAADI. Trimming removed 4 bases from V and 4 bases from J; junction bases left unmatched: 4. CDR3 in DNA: TGCGCCAGCAGTGGACTAGCGGGGGCCGTCACCGGGGAGCTGTTTTTT. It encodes CASSGLAGAVTGELFF.

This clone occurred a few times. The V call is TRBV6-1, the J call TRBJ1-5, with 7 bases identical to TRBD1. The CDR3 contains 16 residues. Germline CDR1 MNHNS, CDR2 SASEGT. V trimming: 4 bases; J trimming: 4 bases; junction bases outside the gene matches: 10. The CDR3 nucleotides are TGTGCCAGCAGTGCCCAGGGGGATATGGTGAATCAGCCCCAGCATTTT. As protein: CASSAQGDMVNQPQHF.

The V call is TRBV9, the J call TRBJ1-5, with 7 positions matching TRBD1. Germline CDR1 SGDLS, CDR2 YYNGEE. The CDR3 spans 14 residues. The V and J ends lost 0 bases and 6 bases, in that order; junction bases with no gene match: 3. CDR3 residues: CASSVGQGGQPQHF. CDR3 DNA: TGTGCCAGCAGCGTAGGACAGGGAGGTCAGCCCCAGCATTTT.

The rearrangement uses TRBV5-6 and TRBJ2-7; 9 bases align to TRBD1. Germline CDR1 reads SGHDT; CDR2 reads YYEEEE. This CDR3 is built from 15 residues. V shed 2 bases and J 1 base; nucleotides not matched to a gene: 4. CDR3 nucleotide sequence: TGTGCCAGCAGCTTCGGGACAGGGTCATCCTACGAGCAGTACTTC. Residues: CASSFGTGSSYEQYF.

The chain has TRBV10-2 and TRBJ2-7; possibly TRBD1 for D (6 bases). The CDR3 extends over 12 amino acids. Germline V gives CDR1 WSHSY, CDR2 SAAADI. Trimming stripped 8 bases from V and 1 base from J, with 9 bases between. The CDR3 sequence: CASSGESYEQYV. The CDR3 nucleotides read TGCGCCAGCTCAGGGGAGTCCTACGAGCAGTACGTC.

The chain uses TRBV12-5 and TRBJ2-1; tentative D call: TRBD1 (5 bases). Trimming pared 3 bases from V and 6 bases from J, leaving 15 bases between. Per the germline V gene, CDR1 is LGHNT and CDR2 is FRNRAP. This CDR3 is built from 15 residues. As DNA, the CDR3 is TGTGCTAGTGGTTTCGGTCCGACAGCTGTCAATGAGCAGTTCTTC. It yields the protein CASGFGPTAVNEQFF.

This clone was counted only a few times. The CDR3 here is CAWSVRRTVETQYF. The CDR3, as DNA: TGTGCCTGGAGTGTACGGAGGACAGTTGAGACCCAGTACTTC. The rearrangement uses TRBV30 and TRBJ2-5; D may be TRBD1 (6 bases). The CDR3 is 14 residues long. Trimming took 0 bases from V and 5 from J, leaving 13 bases between them. Germline V CDR1 and CDR2: GTSNPN, SVGIG (reference sequence). The full variable domain, in which reference TRBV30 and TRBJ2-5 provide the parts outside the CDR3, is SQTIHQWPATLVQPVGSPLSLECTVEGTSNPNLYWYRQAAGRGLQLLFYSVGIGQISSEVPQNLSASRPQDRQFILSSKKLLLSDSGFYLCAWSVRRTVETQYFGPGTRLLVL.

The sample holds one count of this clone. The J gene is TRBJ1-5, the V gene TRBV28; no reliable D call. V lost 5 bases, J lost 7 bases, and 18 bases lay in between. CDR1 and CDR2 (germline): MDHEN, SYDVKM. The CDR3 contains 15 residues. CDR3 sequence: CASSPTGRVPQPQHF. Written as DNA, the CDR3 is TGTGCCAGCAGTCCCACGGGAAGGGTCCCCCAGCCCCAGCATTTT.

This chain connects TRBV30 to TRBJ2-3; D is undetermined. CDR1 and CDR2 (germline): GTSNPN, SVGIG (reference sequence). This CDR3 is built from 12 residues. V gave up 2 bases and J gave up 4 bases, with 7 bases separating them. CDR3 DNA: TGTGCCTGGAGTTTAGTTGCAGATACGCAGTATTTT. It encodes CAWSLVADTQYF.

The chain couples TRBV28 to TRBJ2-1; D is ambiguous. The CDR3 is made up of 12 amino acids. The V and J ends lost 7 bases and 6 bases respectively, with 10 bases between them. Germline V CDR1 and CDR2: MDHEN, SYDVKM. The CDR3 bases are TGTGCCAGCACCTCGGTTCTCAATGAGCAGTTCTTC. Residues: CASTSVLNEQFF.

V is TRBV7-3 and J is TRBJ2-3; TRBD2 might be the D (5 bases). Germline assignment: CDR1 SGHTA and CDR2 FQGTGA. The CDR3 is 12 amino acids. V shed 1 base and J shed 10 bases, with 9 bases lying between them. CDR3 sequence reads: CASSLNEGAQYF. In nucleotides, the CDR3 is TGTGCCAGCAGCTTAAACGAGGGTGCGCAGTATTTT.

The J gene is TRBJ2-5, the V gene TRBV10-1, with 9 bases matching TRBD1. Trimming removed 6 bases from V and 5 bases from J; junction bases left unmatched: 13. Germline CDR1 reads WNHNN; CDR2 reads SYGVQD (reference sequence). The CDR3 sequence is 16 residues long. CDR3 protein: CASRIRYRGRWETQYF. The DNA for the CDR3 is TGCGCCAGCAGGATCCGATACAGGGGGCGCTGGGAGACCCAGTACTTC.

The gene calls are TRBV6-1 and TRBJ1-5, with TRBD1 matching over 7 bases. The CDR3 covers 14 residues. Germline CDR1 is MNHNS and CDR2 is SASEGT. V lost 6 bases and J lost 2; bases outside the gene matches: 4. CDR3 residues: CASSATGGNQPQHF. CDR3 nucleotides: TGTGCCAGCAGCGCCACAGGGGGCAATCAGCCCCAGCATTTT.

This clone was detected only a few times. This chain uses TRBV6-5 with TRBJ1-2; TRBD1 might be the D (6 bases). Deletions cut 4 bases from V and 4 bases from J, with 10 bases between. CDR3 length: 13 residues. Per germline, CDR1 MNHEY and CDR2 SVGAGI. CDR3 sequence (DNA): TGTGCCAGCAGTTCCGGACAGAGCTATGGCTACACCTTC. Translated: CASSSGQSYGYTF.